These 28 T cell receptor beta chains originate from one sample sequenced in a study of Graves' ophthalmopathy and Graves' hyperthyroidism (dated by TCRdb to between 2017 and 2018). Reads for this sample came from an Illumina HiSeq 2000. TCR beta CDR3 regions were amplified from RNA transcripts for repertoire sequencing. HTBI primers and the Qiagen OneStep RT-PCR kit were used in a first-round RT-PCR, which was followed by a second-round multiplex PCR, size selection and purification. TCRdb passed the public sequencing reads through fastp at Q25 and MiXCR, retaining productive beta sequences. Every entry covers one CDR3 protein and lists the most common genes and DNA from its rows. The sample has 200,000 to 250,000 distinct CDR3 sequences on record, around 28% of them singletons. The ten most abundant clones make up around 9.8% of the sample. Sequencing input: peripheral blood. These TCRs come from a man in his fifties with Graves' ophthalmopathy. Donor details come from another sample of the same person, matched by shared clones.

This clonotype was seen ten or more times. This chain connects TRBV3-1 to TRBJ2-7, with D unresolved. The CDR3 has 12 residues. The germline V gene encodes CDR1 LGHDT and CDR2 YNNKEL (reference sequence). V lost 4 bases to trimming and J lost 6 bases, with 10 bases between them. The DNA for the CDR3 is TGTGCCAGCAGCCCACAAGGGTTCGAGCAGTACTTC. It is translated as CASSPQGFEQYF.

This clonotype was observed a single time. CDR3 residues: CASSPDSAQHF. The CDR3 bases are TGTGCCAGCAGTCCCGATTCGGCCCAGCATTTT. The V gene is TRBV12-3 or TRBV12-4, the J gene TRBJ1-5; no clear D. Trimming removed 5 bases at V and 11 bases at J, with 10 bases between. This CDR3 has 11 residues.

This clonotype was counted at least ten times. This chain links TRBV6-5 with TRBJ2-2; TRBD2 is a possible D gene (5 bases). V was clipped by 0 bases and J by 6 bases, with 11 bases between them. This CDR3 contains 15 residues. Germline V gene sequence: CDR1 MNHEY, CDR2 SVGAGI. CDR3 in amino acids: CASSYSSIGAGELFF. CDR3 sequence (DNA): TGTGCCAGCAGTTACTCGAGTATCGGGGCCGGGGAGCTGTTTTTT.

This clonotype came up many times. The J gene is TRBJ1-5, the V gene TRBV19; D is perhaps TRBD1 (5 bases). Germline CDR1 LNHDA, CDR2 SQIVND (reference sequence). Trimming left V 8 bases short and J 3 bases short, with 14 bases between. The CDR3 contains 14 residues. The DNA of the CDR3 is TGTGCCAGTTCGAGCAGGGCCTCCAATCAGCCCCAGCATTTT. This gives the protein CASSSRASNQPQHF.

This clonotype was recorded many times. The rearrangement uses TRBV19 and TRBJ1-2, with a weak D call TRBD1 (5 bases). CDR3 length: 13 amino acids. V lost 2 bases and J 7 bases, leaving 11 bases between the germline ends. Germline V gene data show CDR1 as LNHDA and CDR2 as SQIVND (reference sequence). The CDR3 DNA is TGTGCCAGTAGTATACCGGGACTTGCTGGCTACACCTTC. Amino acid sequence: CASSIPGLAGYTF.

This clonotype was observed many times. The rearrangement uses TRBV4-3 and TRBJ2-7; 7 positions match TRBD2. The CDR3 covers 14 residues. Germline values: CDR1 LGHNA, CDR2 YSLEER. V shed 1 base, J shed 9 bases, and the junction held 9 bases outside the gene matches. CDR3 region: CASSQVLAPGGQYF. The CDR3, as DNA: TGCGCCAGCAGCCAAGTTTTAGCGCCGGGAGGGCAGTACTTC.

This clonotype appeared many times. This rearrangement joins TRBV5-1 to TRBJ2-7; D is ambiguous. The CDR3 is made up of 15 amino acids. The V and J ends lost 4 bases and 3 bases respectively, with 17 bases between them. In germline, CDR1 is SGHRS, CDR2 YFSETQ. CDR3 protein: CASSPDAGPIYEQYF. The CDR3 DNA follows: TGCGCCAGCAGCCCCGACGCCGGACCGATCTACGAGCAGTACTTC.

The chain is built from TRBV6-5 and TRBJ1-2, with a tentative D call TRBD1 (5 bases). The CDR3 sequence is 17 residues long. Germline lookup yields CDR1 MNHEY and CDR2 SVGAGI. Trimming stripped 0 bases from V and 2 bases from J, with 16 bases between. The CDR3 sequence: CASSYSGPTKLNYGYTF. The CDR3 bases are TGTGCCAGCAGTTACTCGGGACCGACAAAACTAAACTATGGCTACACCTTC.

This clonotype turned up a few times. The chain employs TRBV12-3 or TRBV12-4 and TRBJ1-1; 7 nucleotides align to TRBD1. The V gene end was trimmed by 5 bases and the J gene end by 6 bases; junction bases not matched to a gene: 6. The length of the CDR3 is 13 residues. The CDR3 DNA reads TGTGCCAGCAGTCCAAGAGGACAGGCTGAAGCTTTCTTT. It is translated as CASSPRGQAEAFF.

Many counts were recorded for this clonotype. This sequence joins TRBV27 and TRBJ1-6; D gene unclear. V shed 3 bases and J shed 7 bases, with 13 bases lying between them. The germline V gene encodes CDR1 MNHEY and CDR2 SMNVEV (reference sequence). The CDR3 runs 15 residues. The CDR3: CASSFGWERNSPLHF. The CDR3 DNA reads TGTGCCAGCAGTTTCGGTTGGGAGCGGAATTCACCCCTCCACTTT.

Many counts were recorded for this clonotype. The chain has TRBV7-8 and TRBJ2-4; the D gene is possibly TRBD1 (6 bases). Germline CDR1 and CDR2: SGHVS and FQNEAQ. The CDR3 is made up of 15 amino acids. Trimming pared 5 bases from V and 6 bases from J, leaving 17 bases between. CDR3 loop: CASSPGAGFLNIQYF. CDR3 nucleotides: TGTGCCAGCAGCCCAGGGGCAGGATTCCTAAACATTCAGTACTTC.

There are many counts of this clonotype. The chain carries TRBV20-1 and TRBJ1-3; no clear D. Looked up from germline, CDR1 is DFQATT and CDR2 is SNEGSKA (reference sequence). V was trimmed by 1 base and J by 4 bases, leaving 20 bases between them. The CDR3 has 17 residues. DNA for the CDR3: TGCAGTGCTAGAGCCCTCGGGGTCTCGCAGCACGGAAACACCATATATTTT. Translation gives CSARALGVSQHGNTIYF.

There are many counts of this clonotype. CDR3 region: CASSSSSGSQEQYF. CDR3 sequence (DNA): TGTGCCAGCAGCTCTTCAAGCGGGAGTCAAGAGCAGTACTTC. The chain joins TRBV7-3 to TRBJ2-7; 8 positions match TRBD2. The CDR3 consists of 14 residues. The germline CDR1 and CDR2 sequences are SGHTA and FQGTGA. The V segment lost 4 bases and the J segment 7 bases; nucleotides outside the gene matches: 9. Together with reference TRBV7-3 and TRBJ2-7, the CDR3 gives the full variable domain: GAGVSQTPSNKVTEKGKYVELRCDPISGHTALYWYRQSLGQGPEFLIYFQGTGAADDSGLPNDRFFAVRPEGSVSTLKIQRTERGDSAVYLCASSSSSGSQEQYFGPGTRLTVT.

Many counts were recorded for this clonotype. The V call is TRBV25-1, the J call TRBJ1-2, with D unclear. CDR1 is MGHDK, CDR2 SYGVNS, per germline. V lost 4 bases to trimming and J lost 5 bases, with 5 bases between them. The length of the CDR3 is 11 residues. CDR3 DNA: TGTGCCAGCAGTGCCGGATATGGCTACACCTTC. Protein: CASSAGYGYTF.

The gene calls are TRBV28 and TRBJ1-5; 7 bases agree with TRBD1. Per the germline V gene, CDR1 is MDHEN and CDR2 is SYDVKM. This CDR3 has 17 amino acids. V was pared by 2 bases and J by 0 bases, with 7 bases of the junction left unmatched. For the CDR3, the DNA is TGTGCCAGCAGTTTACCACAGGGGACGATTAGCAATCAGCCCCAGCATTTT. Translation gives CASSLPQGTISNQPQHF. Full variable domain (outside the CDR3, taken from reference TRBV28 and TRBJ1-5): DVKVTQSSRYLVKRTGEKVFLECVQDMDHENMFWYRQDPGLGLRLIYFSYDVKMKEKGDIPEGYSVSREKKERFSLILESASTNQTSMYLCASSLPQGTISNQPQHFGDGTRLSIL.

This clonotype was observed many times. The rearrangement links TRBV29-1 to TRBJ2-5, with D possibly called TRBD1 or TRBD2 (5 bases each). Trimming removed 7 bases from V and 7 bases from J, with 22 bases in between. The CDR3 has 14 residues. Germline values: CDR1 SQVTM, CDR2 ANQGSEA. The CDR3 region is CSASSSRGAGTQYF. CDR3 sequence (DNA): TGCAGCGCATCCAGCAGCAGAGGGGCAGGGACCCAGTACTTC.

The CDR3 bases are TGTGCCACCAGCAGAGGACAGTTGACTTATGGCTACACCTTC. Protein sequence: CATSRGQLTYGYTF. This chain connects TRBV15 to TRBJ1-2, with D tentatively TRBD1 (5 bases). The V gene's germline CDR1 is LNHNV and CDR2 YYDKDF (reference sequence). Trimming shortened V by 1 base and J by 5 bases, and 11 bases separated the two germline ends. This CDR3 is 14 amino acids long. Full variable domain (remainder filled in from reference TRBV15 and TRBJ1-2): DAMVIQNPRYQVTQFGKPVTLSCSQTLNHNVMYWYQQKSSQAPKLLFHYYDKDFNNEADTPDNFQSRRPNTSFCFLDIRSPGLGDTAMYLCATSRGQLTYGYTFGSGTRLTVV.

This clonotype was observed many times. The rearrangement joins TRBV27 to TRBJ2-2; D remains ambiguous. Germline loops: CDR1 MNHEY, CDR2 SMNVEV (reference sequence). The CDR3 consists of 12 residues. The germline V and J ends were trimmed by 9 bases and 2 bases, with 7 bases remaining between them. The CDR3 nucleotides read TGTGCCAGTCGGCATAACACCGGGGAGCTGTTTTTT. Translated: CASRHNTGELFF.

At least ten counts were recorded for this clonotype. V is TRBV29-1 and J is TRBJ1-1; D might be TRBD1 (6 bases). Germline V gene sequence: CDR1 SQVTM, CDR2 ANQGSEA. The length of the CDR3 is 14 residues. Trimming left V 6 bases short and J 3 bases short, with 17 bases between. The CDR3 nucleotides are TGCAGCGTACAGGGACTTTCTCGGGACACTGAAGCTTTCTTT. It is translated as CSVQGLSRDTEAFF. Based on the CDR3 plus reference TRBV29-1 and TRBJ1-1, the full variable domain is SAVISQKPSRDICQRGTSLTIQCQVDSQVTMMFWYRQQPGQSLTLIATANQGSEATYESGFVIDKFPISRPNLTFSTLTVSNMSPEDSSIYLCSVQGLSRDTEAFFGQGTRLTVV.

This clonotype has at least ten counts. V gene TRBV7-9 combines with J gene TRBJ2-7, with no clear D. The length of the CDR3 is 12 residues. Germline assignment: CDR1 SEHNR and CDR2 FQNEAQ (reference sequence). V was shortened by 5 bases and J by 4 bases, with 9 bases between the two germline ends. The CDR3 DNA sequence: TGTGCCAGCAGCATGGACGGGTACGAGCAGTACTTC. It yields the protein CASSMDGYEQYF.

This rearrangement joins TRBV11-2 to TRBJ2-7; maybe TRBD2 (6 bases). Trimming took off 0 bases at V and 3 bases at J, with 12 bases between the two ends. From germline, CDR1 is SGHAT and CDR2 FQNNGV. The CDR3 extends over 15 amino acids. The CDR3 nucleotides are TGTGCCAGCAGCTTAGATCGGGACTTTCGCTACGAGCAGTACTTC. Its protein product is CASSLDRDFRYEQYF.

The chain is built from TRBV7-2 and TRBJ2-7; D call uncertain. Trimming removed 0 bases from V and 5 bases from J, with 14 bases in between. Germline CDR1 and CDR2: SGHTA and FQGNSA. This CDR3 is 15 amino acids long. The CDR3 reads CASSLASLGHDEQYF. The CDR3, as DNA: TGTGCCAGCAGCTTAGCGAGTCTTGGCCATGACGAGCAGTACTTC.

In this sample, this clonotype turned up many times. The chain links TRBV25-1 to TRBJ1-1; D is possibly TRBD1 (5 bases). The CDR3 has 14 amino acids. The germline V and J ends were trimmed by 4 bases and 4 bases, with 13 bases remaining between them. Germline-derived CDR1 and CDR2 are MGHDK and SYGVNS. CDR3 nucleotide sequence: TGTGCCAGCAGTGTCTCCTCAGGGAGCACTGAAGCTTTCTTT. This codes for CASSVSSGSTEAFF.

This clonotype was recorded once. The gene calls are TRBV6-2 or TRBV6-3 and TRBJ1-2, with TRBD1 matching over 7 bases. Germline-derived CDR1 and CDR2 are MNHEY and SVGEGT. The CDR3 spans 15 residues. Trimming removed 5 bases from V and 4 bases from J; junction bases left unmatched: 10. This chain's CDR3 is CASSQLYRDSYGYTF. In DNA form, the CDR3 reads TGTGCCAGCAGTCAACTTTATCGGGACAGCTATGGCTACACCTTC.

The chain recombines TRBV28 with TRBJ1-2, with a tentative D call TRBD1 (5 bases). In germline, CDR1 is MDHEN, CDR2 SYDVKM. The CDR3 has 13 residues. V gave up 9 bases and J gave up 6 bases, with 17 bases separating them. The CDR3 spells CASYVGQGHGYTF. The DNA of the CDR3 is TGTGCCAGTTATGTAGGGCAGGGTCATGGCTACACCTTC.

The chain employs TRBV12-3 or TRBV12-4 and TRBJ2-5; D may match TRBD1 or TRBD2 (10 bases each). This CDR3 is built from 20 residues. V lost 5 bases and J lost 5, with 33 bases in between. Written as DNA, the CDR3 is TGTGCCAGCAGTCGGACAGGGGGTATGTCTAGCGGGAGAGTTGGGGAGACCCAGTACTTC. Amino acids: CASSRTGGMSSGRVGETQYF.

This clonotype was picked up many times. The gene calls are TRBV11-2 and TRBJ2-2; D remains ambiguous. V lost 5 bases and J lost 5, with 12 bases in between. Germline lookup yields CDR1 SGHAT and CDR2 FQNNGV. There are 14 residues in the CDR3. The CDR3 DNA reads TGTGCCAGCAGCGCCTACTCGAGGACCGGGGAGCTGTTTTTT. The encoded protein is CASSAYSRTGELFF.

In DNA form, the CDR3 reads TGTGCCAGCAGTGAAATGGGGGGATGGGAGACCCAGTACTTC. The encoded protein is CASSEMGGWETQYF. The V and J genes are TRBV6-1 and TRBJ2-5, with a tentative D call TRBD2 (6 bases). Looked up from germline, CDR1 is MNHNS and CDR2 is SASEGT. This CDR3 comprises 14 residues. V lost 2 bases and J 5 bases, leaving 12 bases between the germline ends.